This T cell receptor beta chain derives from a study of blood T cell repertoires in COVID-19. Study context: Donors in the United States, Italy and Spain gave samples during acute or convalescent COVID-19. PBMCs, B-cell-depleted T cells, or T cells were the source of the cDNA or gDNA that made up the material.

J was trimmed by 2 bases and V by 0 bases; bases with no gene match: 6. Germline V lookup: CDR1 MGHRA, CDR2 YSYEKL. The CDR3 is 16 residues long. Per the study methods: Nucleated cell counts were estimated from reference gene primer amplification. TCRdb's copy holds only in-frame clones and misses some; the assay was immunoSEQ multiplex PCR. V and J calls and clone size are those listed in that table; D and trimming were worked out from the DNA. The repertoire holds over 60,000 clones, with roughly 89% as singletons. The V and J genes are TRBV4-1 and TRBJ2-7; 8 nucleotides agree with TRBD2. The clonotype was recovered from a woman aged 45-65 years with active COVID-19. Input material: peripheral blood. CDR3 amino acids: CASSQDLAGPTYEQYF. For the CDR3, the DNA is TGCGCCAGCAGCCAAGATCTAGCGGGCCCCACCTACGAGCAGTACTTC.